The subject of this entry is one T cell receptor beta chain. Its antigen remains unknown. V was pared by 3 bases and J by 9 bases, with 27 bases between. The CDR3 is 18 residues long. Germline CDR1 ENHRY, CDR2 SYGVKD. This sample is drawn from a study of T cell repertoires in cytomegalovirus infection. Study overall: The study used recently identified HLA-C-restricted and well-studied HLA-B-restricted CMV epitopes.

Using its own MiXCR run on the reads, TCRdb lists one record per CDR3 protein. This sample has hundreds of thousands of distinct CDR3 sequences, with approximately 32% found just once. The study's findings and limits: HLA-C-restricted CMV clonotypes gave the most frequent clonotype in two of eight donors. Cumulative public TCR beta family frequency identified CMV carriers with the relevant HLA.

The clonotype originates from a human donor in good health (CMV status not recorded). Some clones in this sample may be carry-over from other donors' samples. The gene calls are TRBV10-3 and TRBJ2-1, with D perhaps matching TRBD2 (6 bases). Here the sequenced sample was cultured CD8+ T cells from PBMCs, taken from culture after CMV antigen stimulation. This CDR3 reads CAISEFRDAGRDGSEQFF. For the CDR3, the DNA is TGTGCCATCAGTGAATTTAGGGACGCAGGGCGGGACGGCTCTGAGCAGTTCTTC.